One sample yielded the 4 T cell receptor beta chains listed below, sequenced in a study of blood T cell repertoires in COVID-19. Sequencing used immunoSEQ multiplex PCR; TCRdb keeps in-frame clones, though not all of them. The sample shows approximately 75,000 clones, around 80% of them seen only once. The sample consisted of peripheral blood. These TCRs come from a man aged 50-59 years with COVID-19, enrolled during active disease.

This sequence joins TRBV6-5 and TRBJ2-7, with TRBD1 as a possible D gene (5 bases). This CDR3 is built from 14 residues. Trimming shortened V by 6 bases and J by 0 bases, and 12 bases separated the two germline ends. Per germline, CDR1 MNHEY and CDR2 SVGAGI. In nucleotides, the CDR3 is TGTGCCAGCAGCGCAGGGTTTATCTCCTACGAGCAGTACTTC. This sequence encodes CASSAGFISYEQYF.

The V and J genes are TRBV5-4 and TRBJ2-1, with TRBD2 matching over 7 bases. From germline, CDR1 is SGHNT and CDR2 YYREEE (reference sequence). CDR3 size: 16 residues. V shed 3 bases, J shed 5 bases, and the junction held 11 bases outside the gene matches. The chain's CDR3 is CASSSRLAPTHNEQFF. The CDR3 DNA reads as TGTGCCAGCAGCTCTCGACTAGCTCCCACACACAATGAGCAGTTCTTC.

The chain has TRBV5-1 and TRBJ2-3; 8 nucleotides match TRBD2. In germline, CDR1 is SGHRS, CDR2 YFSETQ. J lost 4 bases, V lost 1 base, and 8 bases had no gene match. The CDR3 consists of 16 residues. The CDR3 region is CASSLTSGGRADTQYF. The CDR3 DNA reads TGCGCCAGCAGCTTGACTAGCGGAGGGAGGGCAGATACGCAGTATTTT.

CDR3 coding DNA: TGCGCCAGCAGCTACAGGGGAGTGTACCAAGAGACCCAGTACTTC. Amino acids: CASSYRGVYQETQYF. The chain recombines TRBV5-1 with TRBJ2-5; 7 nucleotides line up with TRBD1. The germline CDR1 and CDR2 sequences are SGHRS and YFSETQ. Trimming cost V 3 bases and J 0 bases; bases outside gene matches: 5. This CDR3 contains 15 residues.